This T cell receptor beta chain originates from a study of cytomegalovirus exposure and HLA in healthy donors. Notes on the study in general: Earlier analysis found most TCR beta V segments productive about 90% or about 30% of the time.

The primer mix had 60 Vbeta and 13 Jbeta primers. Clones were sequenced by immunoSEQ multiplex PCR, and TCRdb holds only the in-frame ones, with some missing. Among approximately 80,000 clones, 65% to 80% were seen once, and the ten largest hold 3.5% to 5%. A note on this clone: The antigen is unknown.

The donors were healthy bone marrow donors. The CDR3 is 16 amino acids. The germline V gene has CDR1 LNHDA and CDR2 SQIVND (reference sequence). V shed 3 bases, J shed 4 bases, and the junction held 7 bases outside the gene matches. The chain recombines TRBV19 with TRBJ1-3; 9 bases align to TRBD1. The sequenced sample was PBMCs. The TCR was taken from a man aged 60 to 75 in good health and CMV-seronegative. The CDR3 loop is CASSIRGQGSGNTIYF. CDR3 bases: TGTGCCAGTAGTATCAGAGGACAGGGGTCCGGAAACACCATATATTTT. Full variable domain (missing parts from reference TRBV19 and TRBJ1-3): DGGITQSPKYLFRKEGQNVTLSCEQNLNHDAMYWYRQDPGQGLRLIYYSQIVNDFQKGDIAEGYSVSREKKESFPLTVTSAQKNPTAFYLCASSIRGQGSGNTIYFGEGSWLTVV.